This T cell receptor (beta chain) came from a study of cytomegalovirus exposure and HLA in healthy donors. Study-wide results and limits: Relative to the approximately 630-donor mean, N-insertions were reportedly fewer in an Asian-associated ancestry cluster in a later analysis. A later analysis associated 15,000 or so TCR beta sequences with HLA alleles at a 0.05 false discovery rate.

As for this clone: The antigen remains undetermined.

Germline CDR1 is MDHEN and CDR2 is SYDVKM. V dropped 7 bases and J dropped 8; count of bases not matched to a gene: 9. The CDR3 totals 13 residues. The PCR had 60 Vbeta and 13 Jbeta primers. The repertoire was sequenced with immunoSEQ multiplex PCR; TCRdb's copy has only in-frame clones and lacks some. The table has some 180,000 clones, more than 60% seen once; the top ten hold approximately 3.7%. This clonotype was sampled from a woman aged 55-70 years in good health and CMV-seropositive. The chain uses TRBV28 and TRBJ1-2, with 8 bases identical to TRBD1. Sequenced input: PBMCs. The CDR3 protein is CASTSTGVGGYTF. CDR3 in DNA: TGTGCCAGCACCTCGACAGGGGTCGGGGGCTACACCTTC.